This is a list of T cell receptor beta chains from one sample in a study of robustness of blood B and T cell sequencing. TCRdb ran MiXCR on the PCR reads and lists one entry per CDR3 protein. The sample has around 3,500 distinct CDR3 sequences, 56% seen once. Sequenced sample: peripheral blood. The receptors derive from a human donor in good health. Each CDR3 is given with its conserved first and last residue. A D gene is named only where the DNA matches it firmly. Only some rows state a clone size, as once, few, many or a class for expanded clones.

J: TRBJ1-2; size: -; V: TRBV6-5; D: -; DNA: TGTGCCAGCAGTTACAGAGAAGGAGGGGGAGATTATGGCCACACCTTC; CDR3: CASSYREGGGDYGHTF
J: TRBJ1-1; size: large; V: TRBV2; D: -; DNA: TGTGCCAGCAGTGAAGCGCTTGGAGGTCTGAACACTGAAGCTTTCTTT; CDR3: CASSEALGGLNTEAFF
J: TRBJ2-7; size: -; V: TRBV28; D: -; DNA: TGTGCCAGCAGGGATATCTCCTACGAGCAGTACTTC; CDR3: CASRDISYEQYF
J: TRBJ1-2; size: once; V: TRBV5-1; D: -; DNA: TGCGCCAGCAGCTTGGGACAGACCCACGGCTATGGCTACACCTTC; CDR3: CASSLGQTHGYGYTF
J: TRBJ1-5; size: few; V: TRBV29-1; D: -; DNA: TGCAGCGCTCTGGGGACGGTCGCGGGGCCCCAGCATTTT; CDR3: CSALGTVAGPQHF
J: TRBJ2-7; size: -; V: TRBV12-3/TRBV12-4; D: -; DNA: TGTGCCAGCAGTTTACGGGGCGAATACGAGCAGTACTTC; CDR3: CASSLRGEYEQYF
J: TRBJ2-1; size: -; V: TRBV7-8; D: TRBD2; DNA: TGTGCCAGCATCCGGACTAGCAGCTCCTACAATGAGCAGTTCTTC; CDR3: CASIRTSSSYNEQFF
J: TRBJ2-6; size: -; V: TRBV20-1; D: -; DNA: TGCAGTGCCAGTCCAAGCTCTGGGGCCAACGTCCTGACTTTC; CDR3: CSASPSSGANVLTF
J: TRBJ2-1; size: once; V: TRBV20-1; D: -; DNA: TGCAGTGCAGGTAGCTCCTACAATGAGCAGTTCTTC; CDR3: CSAGSSYNEQFF
J: TRBJ1-1; size: once; V: TRBV30; D: TRBD1; DNA: TGTGCCTGGAGTCAAGACAGGGGTCTGTACACTGAAGCTTTCTTT; CDR3: CAWSQDRGLYTEAFF
J: TRBJ2-7; size: few; V: TRBV7-6; D: -; DNA: TGTGCCAGCAGCTTAGAAAGTGGGGTAACCTACGAGCAGTACTTC; CDR3: CASSLESGVTYEQYF
J: TRBJ2-2; size: -; V: TRBV6-4; D: TRBD1; DNA: TGTGCCAGCAGGGACCGACAGGGGGCTCTAACCGGGGAGCTGTTTTTT; CDR3: CASRDRQGALTGELFF
J: TRBJ2-3; size: -; V: TRBV11-1; D: -; DNA: TGTGCCAGCAGTCACACCAATCCCACAGATACGCAGTATTTT; CDR3: CASSHTNPTDTQYF
J: TRBJ2-1; size: few; V: TRBV6-1; D: -; DNA: TGTGCCAGCAGTCCCACAGGGTACAATGAGCAGTTCTTC; CDR3: CASSPTGYNEQFF
J: TRBJ2-2; size: -; V: TRBV12-3/TRBV12-4; D: -; DNA: TGTGCCAGCAGCATACAGAACACCGGGGAGCTGTTTTTT; CDR3: CASSIQNTGELFF
J: TRBJ2-7; size: -; V: TRBV29-1; D: TRBD1; DNA: TGCAGCGTCGGGACAGGGGCGTCCTACGAGCAGTACTTC; CDR3: CSVGTGASYEQYF
J: TRBJ1-2; size: few; V: TRBV6-5; D: -; DNA: TGTGCCAGCAGTTACAAGGGAAACTATGGCTACACCTTC; CDR3: CASSYKGNYGYTF
J: TRBJ1-1; size: -; V: TRBV30; D: TRBD1; DNA: TGTGCCTGGTCACAGGGGGCGGGCACTGAAGCTTTCTTT; CDR3: CAWSQGAGTEAFF
J: TRBJ1-1; size: -; V: TRBV9; D: -; DNA: TGTGCCAGCAGCGTAGGCAGAAACATGAACACTGAAGCTTTCTTT; CDR3: CASSVGRNMNTEAFF
J: TRBJ1-4; size: few; V: TRBV30; D: -; DNA: TGTGCCTGGAGTAGGCTCGGTGAAAAACTGTTTTTT; CDR3: CAWSRLGEKLFF
J: TRBJ2-1; size: -; V: TRBV18; D: TRBD1; DNA: TGTGCCAGCTCACCAGAACAGGGGGCACACAATGAGCAGTTCTTC; CDR3: CASSPEQGAHNEQFF
J: TRBJ2-5; size: large; V: TRBV7-3; D: -; DNA: TGTGCCAGCAGCTCCCCGGGGGAGACCCAGTACTTC; CDR3: CASSSPGETQYF
J: TRBJ1-2; size: few; V: TRBV15; D: -; DNA: TGTGCCACCAGCAGAGATTTCATTCACTATGGCTACACCTTC; CDR3: CATSRDFIHYGYTF
J: TRBJ1-1; size: -; V: TRBV3-1; D: -; DNA: TGTGCCAGCAGCCAAGAGGGGGTTACTGAAGCTTTCTTT; CDR3: CASSQEGVTEAFF
J: TRBJ2-7; size: -; V: TRBV5-1; D: TRBD1; DNA: TGCGCCAGCAGCTTAAGGGACAGGGGAACCTACGAGCAGTACTTC; CDR3: CASSLRDRGTYEQYF
J: TRBJ2-7; size: -; V: TRBV5-1; D: TRBD1; DNA: TGCGCCAGCAGCGCAGTACAGGGGTTGTATAACGAGCAGTACTTC; CDR3: CASSAVQGLYNEQYF
J: TRBJ1-2; size: few; V: TRBV20-1; D: TRBD1; DNA: TGCAGTGCTCGACCCCGCGGGACAGGGGAAATATATGGCTACACCTTC; CDR3: CSARPRGTGEIYGYTF
J: TRBJ1-1; size: few; V: TRBV29-1; D: TRBD1; DNA: TGCAGCGTCGGGACAGGGAACACTGAAGCTTTCTTT; CDR3: CSVGTGNTEAFF
J: TRBJ2-7; size: -; V: TRBV15; D: TRBD2; DNA: TGTGCCACCAGCAGGGAAGCGGGGCCCTACGAGCAGTACTTC; CDR3: CATSREAGPYEQYF
J: TRBJ2-7; size: -; V: TRBV20-1; D: TRBD1; DNA: TGCAGTGCTACCCCTTGGCGACAGGGTCACTACGAGCAGTACTTC; CDR3: CSATPWRQGHYEQYF
J: TRBJ2-7; size: -; V: TRBV10-3; D: -; DNA: TGTGCCATCAGTGAAGGGGACACCTCCTACGAGCAGTACTTC; CDR3: CAISEGDTSYEQYF
J: TRBJ2-7; size: few; V: TRBV5-5; D: -; DNA: TGTGCCAGCAGCTTGGAAAGGACAATCTACGAGCAGTACTTC; CDR3: CASSLERTIYEQYF
J: TRBJ1-6; size: -; V: TRBV3-1; D: -; DNA: TGTGCCAGCAGCCAAGCGGCAGTCCCAGGTTCACCCCTCCACTTT; CDR3: CASSQAAVPGSPLHF
J: TRBJ1-6; size: -; V: TRBV20-1; D: TRBD1; DNA: TGCAGTGCGGGGGAGGACAGGGCAGGTGGATCACCCCTCCACTTT; CDR3: CSAGEDRAGGSPLHF
J: TRBJ2-7; size: -; V: TRBV5-3; D: -; DNA: TGTGCCAGAAGGACCTTTTCTAACGGGCAGTACTTC; CDR3: CARRTFSNGQYF
J: TRBJ2-2; size: few; V: TRBV29-1; D: -; DNA: TGCAGCGCCACGGCGGGAAGTTACACCGGGGAGCTGTTTTTT; CDR3: CSATAGSYTGELFF
J: TRBJ1-2; size: -; V: TRBV3-1; D: TRBD1; DNA: TGTGCCAGCAGCCTTAGAGGACAGGGACTCTACTATGGCTACACCTTC; CDR3: CASSLRGQGLYYGYTF
J: TRBJ1-1; size: -; V: TRBV7-9; D: -; DNA: TGTGCCAGCAGTCAACGGAGGAACACTGAAGCTTTCTTT; CDR3: CASSQRRNTEAFF
J: TRBJ1-6; size: -; V: TRBV5-6; D: TRBD1; DNA: TGTGCCAGCAGCTTGGGGACAGGGGGCTACCGTTCACCCCTCCACTTT; CDR3: CASSLGTGGYRSPLHF
J: TRBJ1-2; size: -; V: TRBV9; D: TRBD1; DNA: TGTGCCAGCAACGTAGACGTAGACAGGGGCTATGGCTACACCTTC; CDR3: CASNVDVDRGYGYTF
J: TRBJ2-1; size: -; V: TRBV29-1; D: -; DNA: TGCAGCGTTGAAGATGTGGGGGGCGCGTCCTACAATGAGCAGTTCTTC; CDR3: CSVEDVGGASYNEQFF
J: TRBJ1-5; size: large; V: TRBV15; D: -; DNA: TGTGCCACCAGCAGAAACTATGGCAATCAGCCCCAGCATTTT; CDR3: CATSRNYGNQPQHF
J: TRBJ1-2; size: large; V: TRBV30; D: TRBD1; DNA: TGTGCCTGGAGTGTCCAGGGGGGAGGCTACACCTTC; CDR3: CAWSVQGGGYTF
J: TRBJ2-3; size: -; V: TRBV5-1; D: -; DNA: TGCGCCAGCAGCTTGGGGACTGAGCCTGGCTGGACGCAGTATTTT; CDR3: CASSLGTEPGWTQYF
J: TRBJ2-3; size: -; V: TRBV20-1; D: -; DNA: TGCAGTGCTAGAGACAGTCCCACAGATACGCAGTATTTT; CDR3: CSARDSPTDTQYF